What follows describes a single TCR beta chain. This sample is drawn from a study of cytomegalovirus exposure and HLA in healthy donors. Study summary: Early released data had 80 million or so unique TCRs, all coming from HLA-typed donors.

Unmatched junction bases numbered 14, after V lost 4 bases and J lost 7 bases. The CDR3 spans 16 residues. Germline assignment: CDR1 SGHRS and CDR2 YFSETQ. Both 60 Vbeta primers and 13 Jbeta primers went into the PCR. Here immunoSEQ multiplex PCR was the method, and the copy in TCRdb shows in-frame clones only, minus some. The table has more than 95,000 clones, around 86% seen once. This sequence joins TRBV5-1 and TRBJ2-1; 7 bases are a match to TRBD2. The TCR was taken from a woman aged 25 to 39 in good health and CMV-seronegative. Sample: PBMCs. The CDR3 DNA is TGCGCCAGCAGCCCCACAGGAGCGGGAAGGGCTAATGAGCAGTTCTTC. This gives the protein CASSPTGAGRANEQFF.